This T cell receptor beta chain was recovered during a study of blood T cell repertoires in COVID-19 (dated by TCRdb to the early 2020s). In terms of the full investigation: The collaborator samples originated in the United States, Italy and Spain and spanned the acute and convalescent phases of COVID-19. The material from the prospective study consisted of cDNA or gDNA derived from T cells, B-cell-depleted T cells, or PBMCs. Deeply sampled blood TCRbeta repertoires from subjects exposed to, actively infected with, or recovered from COVID-19 were included in the dataset. The repertoires were made available in a free public database intended to serve as a resource for research on the immune response to SARS-CoV-2. Samples came from the ongoing ImmuneRACE study (first 160 participants) plus 1,254 subjects from 6 global collaborators. Sample metadata almost always included a de-identified subject ID, COVID-19 status, age in years and sex. Where HLA class I and class II types were available, the types were taken from metadata supplied by the sample provider, not from assay-based typing. Results the study describes overall, beyond this receptor: How much clinical and demographic metadata was included differed by source and by participant, and the metadata was provided uncurated.

Looking up the germline V gene yields CDR1 MNHEY and CDR2 SVGAGI. From the cysteine up to the phenylalanine, the CDR3 has a length of 12 residues. The entry retains the CDR3 DNA only, 36 bases that are in frame from base 1. V loses 11 bases at its end and J loses 3 bases; junction bases beyond the gene matches: 1. In regard to this clone: Its specific antigen is unknown. No base qualities exist here, and no much larger clone lies one base off it.

TCRbeta CDR3 regions were amplified from genomic DNA using the immunoSEQ Assay, a bias-controlled multiplex PCR. The original pipeline was this. Within the assay, amplification of reference gene primers was used to estimate how many nucleated cells each sample contained. To quantify the absolute abundance of each unique TCRbeta CDR3 rearrangement, sequence reads were collapsed and filtered. For each sample, productive Simpson clonality was calculated by taking the square root of Simpson's diversity index across productive rearrangements. TCRdb re-hosts the immuneACCESS table, in-frame sequences only. Its copies lack some clones; in the studies checked, an unresolved V gene accounts for under half of them, and the cause for the rest is not known. V, J and clone size are those of that table, while D and trimming were read from the DNA. The sample records about 89,000 clones, about 77% of which are singletons. The ten top clones hold roughly 6.7% of the sample.

In Seattle, one collaborating source enrolled patients while the infection was active and tracked those patients longitudinally over the course of disease. Each collaborating institution followed its own protocols to collect whole blood in K2EDTA tubes. Collaborator samples were shipped for TCRbeta analysis as frozen whole blood, isolated PBMCs, or DNA extracted from either sample type. Here the chain combines TRBV6-5 and TRBJ1-5; TRBD1 aligns with 10 central bases. The origin of this receptor is a man between 65 and 85 years old with COVID-19, enrolled during active disease. The sequenced material came from peripheral blood. DNA sequence: TGTGCCGGACAGGGGGACAATCAGCCCCAGCATTTT. Protein translation: CAGQGDNQPQHF.